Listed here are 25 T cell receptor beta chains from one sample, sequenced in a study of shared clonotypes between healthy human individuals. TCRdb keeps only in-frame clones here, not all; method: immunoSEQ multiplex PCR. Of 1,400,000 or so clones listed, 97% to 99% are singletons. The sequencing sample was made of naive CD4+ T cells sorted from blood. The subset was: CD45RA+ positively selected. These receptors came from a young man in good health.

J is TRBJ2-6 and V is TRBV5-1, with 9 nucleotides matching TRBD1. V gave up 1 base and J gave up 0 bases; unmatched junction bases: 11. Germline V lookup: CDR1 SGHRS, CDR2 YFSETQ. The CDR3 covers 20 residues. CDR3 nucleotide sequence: TGCGCCAGCAGCTTGTCTCCCGGGACAGGGATCAGCTCTGGGGCCAACGTCCTGACTTTC. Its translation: CASSLSPGTGISSGANVLTF.

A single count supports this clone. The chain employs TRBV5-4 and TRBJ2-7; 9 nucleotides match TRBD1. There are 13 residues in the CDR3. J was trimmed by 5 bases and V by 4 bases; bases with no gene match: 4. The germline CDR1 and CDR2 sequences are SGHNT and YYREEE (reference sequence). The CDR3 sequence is CASSLRTGDEQYF. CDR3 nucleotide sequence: TGTGCCAGCAGCCTACGGACAGGGGACGAGCAGTACTTC.

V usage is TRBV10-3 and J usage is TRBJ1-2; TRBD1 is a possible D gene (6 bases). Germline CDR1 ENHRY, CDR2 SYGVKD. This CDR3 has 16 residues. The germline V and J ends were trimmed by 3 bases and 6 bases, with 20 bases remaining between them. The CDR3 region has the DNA TGTGCCATCAGTGAACTGATAAACCCAGGGGAGGATGGCTACACCTTC. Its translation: CAISELINPGEDGYTF.

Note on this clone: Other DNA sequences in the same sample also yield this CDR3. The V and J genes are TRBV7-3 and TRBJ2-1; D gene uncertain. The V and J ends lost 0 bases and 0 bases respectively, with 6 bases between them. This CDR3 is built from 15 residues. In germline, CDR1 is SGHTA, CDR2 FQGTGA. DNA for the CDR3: TGTGCCAGCAGCTTAACGGCGGACTCCTACAATGAGCAGTTCTTC. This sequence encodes CASSLTADSYNEQFF.

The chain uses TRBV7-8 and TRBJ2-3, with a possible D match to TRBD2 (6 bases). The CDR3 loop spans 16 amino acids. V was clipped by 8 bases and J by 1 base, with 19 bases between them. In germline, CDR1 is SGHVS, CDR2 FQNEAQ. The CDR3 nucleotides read TGTGCCAGCGGCCCACCCAAGCGGGCCCGCACAGATACGCAGTATTTT. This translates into CASGPPKRARTDTQYF.

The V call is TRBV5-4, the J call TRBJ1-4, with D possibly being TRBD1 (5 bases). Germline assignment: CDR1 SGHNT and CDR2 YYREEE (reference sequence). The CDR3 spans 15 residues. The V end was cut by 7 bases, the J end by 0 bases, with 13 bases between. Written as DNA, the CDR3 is TGTGCCAGCTCTGACAGAGGTGCAACTAATGAAAAACTGTTTTTT. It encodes CASSDRGATNEKLFF.

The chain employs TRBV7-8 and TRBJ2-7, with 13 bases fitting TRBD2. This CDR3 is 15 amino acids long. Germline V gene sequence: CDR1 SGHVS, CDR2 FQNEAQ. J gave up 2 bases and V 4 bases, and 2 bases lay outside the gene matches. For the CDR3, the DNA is TGTGCCAGCAGCTCGGGACTAGCGGGAACCTACGAGCAGTACTTC. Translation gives CASSSGLAGTYEQYF. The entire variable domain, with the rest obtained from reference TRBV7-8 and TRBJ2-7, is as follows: GAGVSQSPRYKVAKRGQDVALRCDPISGHVSLFWYQQALGQGPEFLTYFQNEAQLDKSGLPSDRFFAERPEGSVSTLKIQRTQQEDSAVYLCASSSGLAGTYEQYFGPGTRLTVT.

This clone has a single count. CDR3 residues: CASSLSGTNTEAFF. The DNA for the CDR3 is TGTGCCAGCAGTTTGTCAGGGACGAACACTGAAGCTTTCTTT. This rearrangement joins TRBV28 to TRBJ1-1; possible D gene TRBD1, 5 bases. The CDR3 sequence is 14 residues long. V lost 3 bases and J lost 1, with 9 bases in between. Looked up from germline, CDR1 is MDHEN and CDR2 is SYDVKM.

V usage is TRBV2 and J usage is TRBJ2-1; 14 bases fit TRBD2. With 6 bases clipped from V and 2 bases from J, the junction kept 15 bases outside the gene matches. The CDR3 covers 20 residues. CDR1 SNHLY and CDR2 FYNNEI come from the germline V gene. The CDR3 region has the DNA TGTGCCAGCAGGTCCCCGGGACTAGCGGGAGATAGGAGGACCTACAATGAGCAGTTCTTC. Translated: CASRSPGLAGDRRTYNEQFF.

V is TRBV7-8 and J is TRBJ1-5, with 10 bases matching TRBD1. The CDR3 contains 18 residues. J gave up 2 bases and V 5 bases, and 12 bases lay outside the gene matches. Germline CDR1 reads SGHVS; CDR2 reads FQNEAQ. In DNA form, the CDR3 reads TGTGCCAGCAGCCCAGCAGGGACAGGGGCCTTGGGCAATCAGCCCCAGCATTTT. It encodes CASSPAGTGALGNQPQHF.

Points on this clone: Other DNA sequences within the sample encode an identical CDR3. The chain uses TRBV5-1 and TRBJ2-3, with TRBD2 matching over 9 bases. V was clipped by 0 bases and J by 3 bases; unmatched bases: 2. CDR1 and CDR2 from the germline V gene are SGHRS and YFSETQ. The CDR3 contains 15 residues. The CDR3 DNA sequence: TGCGCCAGCAGCTTGGTTGCGGGAGGGACAGATACGCAGTATTTT. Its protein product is CASSLVAGGTDTQYF.

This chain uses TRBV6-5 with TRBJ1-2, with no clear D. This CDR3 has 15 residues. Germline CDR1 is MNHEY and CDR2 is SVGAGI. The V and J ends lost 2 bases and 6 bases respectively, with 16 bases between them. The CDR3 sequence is CASSYTFTTANGYTF. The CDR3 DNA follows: TGTGCCAGCAGTTACACTTTCACCACAGCGAATGGCTACACCTTC.

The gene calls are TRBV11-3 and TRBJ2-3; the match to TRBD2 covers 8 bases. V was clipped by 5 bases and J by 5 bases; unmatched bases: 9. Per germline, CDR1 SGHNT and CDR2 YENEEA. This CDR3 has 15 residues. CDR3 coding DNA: TGTGCCAGCAGCCCCGGGGGGGTTTCTGGAGATACGCAGTATTTT. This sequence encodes CASSPGGVSGDTQYF.

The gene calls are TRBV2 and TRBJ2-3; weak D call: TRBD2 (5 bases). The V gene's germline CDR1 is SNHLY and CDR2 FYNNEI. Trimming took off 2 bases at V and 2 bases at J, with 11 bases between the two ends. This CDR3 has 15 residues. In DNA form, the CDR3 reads TGTGCCAGCAGTGAAAAGCGGACGATCACAGATACGCAGTATTTT. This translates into CASSEKRTITDTQYF. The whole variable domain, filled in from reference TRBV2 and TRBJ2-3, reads EPEVTQTPSHQVTQMGQEVILRCVPISNHLYFYWYRQILGQKVEFLVSFYNNEISEKSEIFDDQFSVERPDGSNFTLKIRSTKLEDSAMYFCASSEKRTITDTQYFGPGTRLTVL.

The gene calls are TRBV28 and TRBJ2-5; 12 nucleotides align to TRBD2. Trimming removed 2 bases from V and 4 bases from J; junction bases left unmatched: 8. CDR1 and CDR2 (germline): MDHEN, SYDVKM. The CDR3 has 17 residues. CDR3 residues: CASSLPRGLAGLETQYF. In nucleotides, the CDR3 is TGTGCCAGCAGTTTACCCCGAGGACTAGCGGGGCTAGAGACCCAGTACTTC.

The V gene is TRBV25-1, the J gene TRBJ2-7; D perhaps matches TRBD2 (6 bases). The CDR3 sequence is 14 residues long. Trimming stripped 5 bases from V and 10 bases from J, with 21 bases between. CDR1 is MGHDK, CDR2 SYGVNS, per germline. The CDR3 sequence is CASSPAGTLATQYF. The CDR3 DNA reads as TGTGCCAGCAGTCCGGCGGGGACTCTTGCCACCCAGTACTTC.

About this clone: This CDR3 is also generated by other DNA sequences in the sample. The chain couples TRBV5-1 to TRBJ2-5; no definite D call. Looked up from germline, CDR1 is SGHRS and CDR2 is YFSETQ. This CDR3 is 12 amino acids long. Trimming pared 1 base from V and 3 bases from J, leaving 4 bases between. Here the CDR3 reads CASSLQEETQYF. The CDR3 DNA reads TGCGCCAGCAGCTTGCAGGAAGAGACCCAGTACTTC.

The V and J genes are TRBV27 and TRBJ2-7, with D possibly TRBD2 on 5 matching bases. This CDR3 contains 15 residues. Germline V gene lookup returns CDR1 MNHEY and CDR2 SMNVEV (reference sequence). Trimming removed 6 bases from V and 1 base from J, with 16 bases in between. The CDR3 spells CASRLGLETSYEQYF. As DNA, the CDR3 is TGTGCCAGCAGACTAGGGTTAGAGACATCCTACGAGCAGTACTTC.

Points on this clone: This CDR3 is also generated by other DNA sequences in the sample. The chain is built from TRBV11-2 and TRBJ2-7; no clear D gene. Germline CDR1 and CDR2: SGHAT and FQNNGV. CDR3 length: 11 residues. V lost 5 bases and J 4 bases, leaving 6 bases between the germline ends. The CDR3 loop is CASSPLYEQYF. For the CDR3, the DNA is TGTGCCAGCAGCCCTCTATACGAGCAGTACTTC. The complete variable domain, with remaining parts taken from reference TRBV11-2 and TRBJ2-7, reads EAGVAQSPRYKIIEKRQSVAFWCNPISGHATLYWYQQILGQGPKLLIQFQNNGVVDDSQLPKDRFSAERLKGVDSTLKIQPAKLEDSAVYLCASSPLYEQYFGPGTRLTVT.

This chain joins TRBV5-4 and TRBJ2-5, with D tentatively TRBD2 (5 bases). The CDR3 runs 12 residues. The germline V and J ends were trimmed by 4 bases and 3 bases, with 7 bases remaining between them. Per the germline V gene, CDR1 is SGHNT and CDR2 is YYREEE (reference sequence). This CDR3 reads CASSRDEETQYF. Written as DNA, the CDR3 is TGTGCCAGCAGCCGGGATGAAGAGACCCAGTACTTC.

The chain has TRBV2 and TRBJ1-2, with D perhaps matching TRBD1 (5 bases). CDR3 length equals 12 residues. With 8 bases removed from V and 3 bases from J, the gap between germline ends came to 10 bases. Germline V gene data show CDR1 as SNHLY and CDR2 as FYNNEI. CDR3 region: CASATGDYGYTF. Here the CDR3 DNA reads TGTGCCAGCGCTACGGGGGACTATGGCTACACCTTC.

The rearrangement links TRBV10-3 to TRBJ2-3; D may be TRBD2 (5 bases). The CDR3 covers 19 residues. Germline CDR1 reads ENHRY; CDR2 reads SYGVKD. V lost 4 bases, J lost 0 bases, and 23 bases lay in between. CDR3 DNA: TGTGCCATCAGTGTGCCCCCAATAGGGAGCGGCCCAAGCACAGATACGCAGTATTTT. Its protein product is CAISVPPIGSGPSTDTQYF.

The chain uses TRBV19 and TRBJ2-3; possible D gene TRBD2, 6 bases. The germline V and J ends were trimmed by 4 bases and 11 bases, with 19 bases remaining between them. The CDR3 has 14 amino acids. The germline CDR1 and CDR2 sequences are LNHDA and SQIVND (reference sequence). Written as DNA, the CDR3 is TGTGCCAGTAGTACCGAACGCCCGGGACTTAAGCAGTATTTT. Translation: CASSTERPGLKQYF.

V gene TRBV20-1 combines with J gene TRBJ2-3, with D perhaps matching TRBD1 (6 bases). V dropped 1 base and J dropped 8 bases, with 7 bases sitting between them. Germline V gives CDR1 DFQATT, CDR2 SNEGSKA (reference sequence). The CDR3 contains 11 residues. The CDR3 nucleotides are TGCAGTGCTAGAGGAGGGGGTACGCAGTATTTT. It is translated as CSARGGGTQYF.

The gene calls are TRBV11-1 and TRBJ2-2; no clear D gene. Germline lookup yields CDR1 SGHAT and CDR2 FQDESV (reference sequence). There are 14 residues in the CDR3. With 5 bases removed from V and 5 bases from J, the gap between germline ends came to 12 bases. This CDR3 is CASSAVSGTGELFF. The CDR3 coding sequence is TGTGCCAGCAGCGCCGTTTCCGGTACCGGGGAGCTGTTTTTT.